Given below is one T cell receptor beta chain in context. The antigen it binds to is not known. There are no base qualities to consult, and no much larger clone falls within one base. Taken with the paper, the label for time point translates to: recipient sample about 28 days before transplant, after cytoreduction. Blood from recipients was drawn about 28 days before transplant and again at days 30, 100 and 180 after transplant. Nuclei Lysis Solution was used to extract genomic DNA from fresh or cryopreserved unfractionated peripheral blood mononuclear cells. This sample was included in a study of T cell clonotyping in hematopoietic cell transplantation (dated by TCRdb to the early 2020s). The study in broad terms: Recipient samples taken before transplant were obtained following cytoreduction. A total of 130 to 150 blood samples were collected in the study from about 40 consecutive transplant recipients and their related donors. Recruitment of patients ran from late 2015 to early 2017, and follow-up continued until late 2020 or until death. The paper's findings and limits, for the study overall: The sample size was limited, and because cells were not sorted, the contributions of CD4 and CD8 repertoires could not be separated. Broader TCR repertoire diversity after transplant was predicted by Inverse Simpson Index values from donors and from recipients before transplant. After transplant, TCR diversity in recipients dropped, and pathologically expanded clonotypes increased progressively from day 30 to day 180. Only a small fraction of recipient repertoires overlapped donor repertoires, with over 97% appearing de novo at the given depth.

Trimming removed 8 bases from V and 1 base from J, leaving 15 bases between the germline ends. The CDR3 goes from the cysteine to the phenylalanine over 14 residues. The only DNA kept is the CDR3, 42 bases in frame from the first base. Reading the germline V gene (reference sequence) gives CDR1 LNHDA and CDR2 SQIVND. The immunoSEQ assay, a bias-controlled multiplex PCR using V- and J-specific primers, was used to amplify TCR beta CDR3 regions from genomic DNA. In a second PCR step, the CDR3 amplicons were tagged with a proprietary barcode plus Illumina adapter sequences. An Illumina MiSeq instrument was used for sequencing of the CDR3 libraries. In the original analysis: Export and quality control were done with immunoSEQ Analyzer 3.0, while downstream analyses used R Bioconductor and Immunarch. Only productive rearrangements in the normalized downsampled data set went into calculating the repertoire metrics. In the normalized cohort, clonotypes with more than 5 templates were defined as pathologically expanded. The Inverse Simpson Index was used to measure repertoire diversity. CMV-specificity analyses were carried out on the non-normalized data set to capture all clonotypes. The clones in this table, taken by TCRdb from immuneACCESS, are in-frame only. Not every clone is retained; where verified, under half of the shortfall comes from an unresolved V gene, and the cause of the rest is unknown. D and trimming come from the DNA, and the V and J calls and clone size come from that table. Recorded for this sample are tens of thousands of clones; around 84% of them occurred a single time. The ten most abundant clones make up around 5.5% of the sample.

The receptor chain draws on TRBV19 and TRBJ2-7, with no confidently assigned D gene. The source material was peripheral blood mononuclear cells, sampled before stem cell transplant. The TCR was taken from a man in his 60s with biphenotypic leukemia. Some clones in this sample may be carry-over from other donors' samples. The bases read TGTGCCAGTCTTTCAGGCTACCAATCCTACGAGCAGTACTTC. It is translated as CASLSGYQSYEQYF.